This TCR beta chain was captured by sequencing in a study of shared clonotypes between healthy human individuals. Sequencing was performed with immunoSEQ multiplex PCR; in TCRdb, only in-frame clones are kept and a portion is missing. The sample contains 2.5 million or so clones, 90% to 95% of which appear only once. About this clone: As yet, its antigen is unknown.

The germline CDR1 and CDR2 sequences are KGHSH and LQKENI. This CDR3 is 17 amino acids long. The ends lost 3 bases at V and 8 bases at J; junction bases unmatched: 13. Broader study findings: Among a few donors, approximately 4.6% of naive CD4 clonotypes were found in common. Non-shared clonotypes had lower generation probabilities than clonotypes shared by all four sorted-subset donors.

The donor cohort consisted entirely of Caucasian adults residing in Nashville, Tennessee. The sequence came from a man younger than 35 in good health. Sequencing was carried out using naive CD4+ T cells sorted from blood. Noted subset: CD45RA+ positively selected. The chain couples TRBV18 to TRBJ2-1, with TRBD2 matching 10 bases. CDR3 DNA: TGTGCCAGCTCACCGAATTTCCTCTCTAGCGGGAGTGATGAGCAGTTCTTC. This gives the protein CASSPNFLSSGSDEQFF.